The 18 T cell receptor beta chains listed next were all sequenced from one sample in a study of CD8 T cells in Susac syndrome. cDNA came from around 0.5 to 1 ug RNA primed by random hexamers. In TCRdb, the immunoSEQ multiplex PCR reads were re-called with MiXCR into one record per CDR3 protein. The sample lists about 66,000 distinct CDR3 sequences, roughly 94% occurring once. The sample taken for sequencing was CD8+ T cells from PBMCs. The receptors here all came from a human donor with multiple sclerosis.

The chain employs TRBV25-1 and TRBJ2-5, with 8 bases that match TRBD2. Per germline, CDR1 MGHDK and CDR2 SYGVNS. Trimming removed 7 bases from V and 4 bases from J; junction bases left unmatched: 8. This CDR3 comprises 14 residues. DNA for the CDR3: TGTGCCAGCACACAAGCGGGAGCTGCAGAGACCCAGTACTTC. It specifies CASTQAGAAETQYF.

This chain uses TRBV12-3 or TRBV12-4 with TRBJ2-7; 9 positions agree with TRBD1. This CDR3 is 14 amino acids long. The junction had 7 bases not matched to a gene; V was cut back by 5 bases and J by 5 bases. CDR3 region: CASSPWDRADEQYF. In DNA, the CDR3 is TGTGCCAGCAGTCCTTGGGACAGGGCCGACGAGCAGTACTTC.

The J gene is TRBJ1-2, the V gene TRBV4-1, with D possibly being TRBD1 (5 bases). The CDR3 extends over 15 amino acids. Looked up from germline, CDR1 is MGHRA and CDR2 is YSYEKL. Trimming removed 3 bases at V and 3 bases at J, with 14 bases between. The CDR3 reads CASSHTHGGDYGYTF. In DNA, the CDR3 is TGCGCCAGCAGCCACACCCACGGGGGGGACTATGGCTACACCTTC.

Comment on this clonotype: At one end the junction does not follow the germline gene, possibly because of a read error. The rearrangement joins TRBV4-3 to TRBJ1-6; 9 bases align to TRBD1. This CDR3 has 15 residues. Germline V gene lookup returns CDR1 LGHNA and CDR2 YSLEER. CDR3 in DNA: TGCGCCAGCAGCGAAGACAGGGGGGCTGGATCACCCCTCCACTTT. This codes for CASSEDRGAGSPLHF.

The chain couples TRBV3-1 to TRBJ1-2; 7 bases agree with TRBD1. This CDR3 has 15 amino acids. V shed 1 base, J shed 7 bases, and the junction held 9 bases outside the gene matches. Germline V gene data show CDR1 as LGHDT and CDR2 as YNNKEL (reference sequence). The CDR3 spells CASSQVRQGVPGYTF. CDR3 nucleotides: TGTGCCAGCAGCCAAGTGAGACAGGGAGTTCCTGGCTACACCTTC.

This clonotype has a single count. The CDR3 spells CASSVAEFQETQYF. The CDR3, as DNA: TGTGCCAGCAGCGTAGCAGAGTTCCAAGAGACCCAGTACTTC. This rearrangement joins TRBV9 to TRBJ2-5; the D is unclear. CDR3 size: 14 residues. CDR1 is SGDLS, CDR2 YYNGEE, per germline. V was clipped by 0 bases and J by 1 base, with 7 bases between them.

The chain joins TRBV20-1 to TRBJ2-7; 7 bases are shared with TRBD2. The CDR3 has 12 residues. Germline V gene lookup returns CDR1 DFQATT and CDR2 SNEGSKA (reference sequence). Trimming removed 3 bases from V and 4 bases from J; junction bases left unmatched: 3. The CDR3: CSASGGEYEQYF. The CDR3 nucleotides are TGCAGTGCTAGTGGGGGGGAGTACGAGCAGTACTTC.

The chain's CDR3 is CSARDRKLAGVSDTQYF. For the CDR3, the DNA is TGCAGTGCTAGAGATCGGAAACTAGCGGGAGTGTCAGATACGCAGTATTTT. The rearrangement links TRBV20-1 to TRBJ2-3; 11 bases are shared with TRBD2. Losses at the gene ends were 0 bases for V and 4 bases for J; bases not matched to a gene: 9. Germline V gene lookup returns CDR1 DFQATT and CDR2 SNEGSKA (reference sequence). The CDR3 totals 17 residues.

The CDR3 reads CASSLGPLQETQYF. Written as DNA, the CDR3 is TGTGCCAGCAGCTTAGGACCCCTCCAAGAGACCCAGTACTTC. This chain connects TRBV7-9 to TRBJ2-5; unclear D gene. Trimming cost V 1 base and J 1 base, with 7 bases left between them. In germline, CDR1 is SEHNR, CDR2 FQNEAQ (reference sequence). The CDR3 totals 14 residues.

CDR3 in amino acids: CSAERTGAGGETQYF. The DNA of the CDR3 is TGCAGTGCCGAACGGACAGGGGCAGGAGGGGAGACCCAGTACTTC. The genes are TRBV20-1 and TRBJ2-5; TRBD1 matches 9 bases. The V segment lost 6 bases and the J segment 5 bases; nucleotides outside the gene matches: 13. Germline CDR1 DFQATT, CDR2 SNEGSKA (reference sequence). The CDR3 length is 15 residues.

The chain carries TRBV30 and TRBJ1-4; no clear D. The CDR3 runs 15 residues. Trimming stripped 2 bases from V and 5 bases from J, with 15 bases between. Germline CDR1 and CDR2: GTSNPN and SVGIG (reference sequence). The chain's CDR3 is CAWSPARAPNEKLFF. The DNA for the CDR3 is TGTGCCTGGAGTCCCGCGAGGGCCCCAAATGAAAAACTGTTTTTT.

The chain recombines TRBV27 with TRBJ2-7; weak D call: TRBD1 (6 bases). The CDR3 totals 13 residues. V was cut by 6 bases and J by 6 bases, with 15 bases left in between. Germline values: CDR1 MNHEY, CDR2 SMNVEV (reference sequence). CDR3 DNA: TGTGCCAGCAGGACACAGGGCGGCCGCGAGCAGTACTTC. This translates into CASRTQGGREQYF.

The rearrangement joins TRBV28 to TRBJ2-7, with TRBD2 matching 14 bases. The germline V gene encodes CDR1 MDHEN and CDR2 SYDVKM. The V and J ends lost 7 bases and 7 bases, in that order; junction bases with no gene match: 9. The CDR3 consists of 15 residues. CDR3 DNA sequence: TGTGCCAGCACTGTGGGACTAGCGGGAGAGGGTGAGCAGTACTTC. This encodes CASTVGLAGEGEQYF. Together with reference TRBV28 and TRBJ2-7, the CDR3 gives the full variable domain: DVKVTQSSRYLVKRTGEKVFLECVQDMDHENMFWYRQDPGLGLRLIYFSYDVKMKEKGDIPEGYSVSREKKERFSLILESASTNQTSMYLCASTVGLAGEGEQYFGPGTRLTVT.

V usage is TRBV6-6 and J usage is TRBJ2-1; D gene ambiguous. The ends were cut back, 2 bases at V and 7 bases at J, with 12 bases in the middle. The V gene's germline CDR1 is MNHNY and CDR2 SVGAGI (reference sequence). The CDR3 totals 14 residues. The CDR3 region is CASSYGLGSNEQFF. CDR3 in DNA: TGTGCCAGCAGTTACGGCCTCGGGTCAAATGAGCAGTTCTTC.

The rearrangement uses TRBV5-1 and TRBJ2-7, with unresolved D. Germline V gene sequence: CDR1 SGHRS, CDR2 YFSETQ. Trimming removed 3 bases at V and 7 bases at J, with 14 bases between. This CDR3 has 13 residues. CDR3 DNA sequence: TGCGCCAGCAGCTACAACTACCTTTATGAGCAGTACTTC. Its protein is CASSYNYLYEQYF.

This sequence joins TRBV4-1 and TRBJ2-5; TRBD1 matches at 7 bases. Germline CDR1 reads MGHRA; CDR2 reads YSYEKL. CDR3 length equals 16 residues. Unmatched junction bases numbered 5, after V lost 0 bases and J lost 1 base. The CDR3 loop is CASSQEGQTSQETQYF. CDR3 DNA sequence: TGCGCCAGCAGCCAAGAGGGACAGACGAGCCAAGAGACCCAGTACTTC.

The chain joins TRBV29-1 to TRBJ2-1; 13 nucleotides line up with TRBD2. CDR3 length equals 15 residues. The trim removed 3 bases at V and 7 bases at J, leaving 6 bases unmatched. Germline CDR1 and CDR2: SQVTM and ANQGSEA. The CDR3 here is CSVDGTSGIRNEQFF. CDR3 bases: TGCAGCGTTGATGGGACTAGCGGGATTAGGAATGAGCAGTTCTTC.

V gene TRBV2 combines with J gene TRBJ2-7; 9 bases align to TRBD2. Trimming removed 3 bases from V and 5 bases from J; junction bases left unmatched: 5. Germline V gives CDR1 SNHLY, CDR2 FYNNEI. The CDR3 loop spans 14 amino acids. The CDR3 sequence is CASSDSGRFHEQYF. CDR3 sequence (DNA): TGTGCCAGCAGTGATAGCGGGAGATTCCACGAGCAGTACTTC.